Listed below are T cell receptor beta chains from one sample, sequenced in a study of OX40 agonist ivuxolimab in advanced cancers. The repertoire was sequenced with immunoSEQ multiplex PCR; TCRdb's copy has only in-frame clones and lacks some. The table includes approximately 26,000 clones, 60% to 80% detected once. The source material was CD4+ or CD8+ T cells sorted from blood, sampled in a trial of the OX40 agonist ivuxolimab. The receptors here all came from an adult with an advanced solid tumor such as melanoma, head and neck, liver or kidney cancer. CDR3s include the opening cysteine and the closing phenylalanine or tryptophan. The order of the fields is J gene, V gene, CDR3 protein.

j_call: TRBJ2-1; v_call: TRBV28; cdr3_aa: CASSLTGDNEQFF
j_call: TRBJ2-3; v_call: TRBV9; cdr3_aa: CASSAWTSGDTQYF
j_call: TRBJ2-1; v_call: TRBV6-5; cdr3_aa: CASSYSASSYNEQFF
j_call: TRBJ2-7; v_call: TRBV10-3; cdr3_aa: CAIGGGYEQYF
j_call: TRBJ2-2; v_call: TRBV6-1; cdr3_aa: CASTGGGFTGELFF
j_call: TRBJ1-3; v_call: TRBV6-1; cdr3_aa: CASKDRAPGNTIYF
j_call: TRBJ1-2; v_call: TRBV28; cdr3_aa: CASSPGTLINYGYTF
j_call: TRBJ1-2; v_call: TRBV6-6; cdr3_aa: CASSYPVDRDGYTF
j_call: TRBJ1-3; v_call: TRBV27; cdr3_aa: CASRKSSSGNTIYF
j_call: TRBJ2-7; v_call: TRBV6-5; cdr3_aa: CATTKRGAYEQYF
j_call: TRBJ2-1; v_call: TRBV9; cdr3_aa: CASSVRDRGIEQFF
j_call: TRBJ2-5; v_call: TRBV28; cdr3_aa: CASSLLSKETQYF
j_call: TRBJ1-2; v_call: TRBV27; cdr3_aa: CASRQGSGYTF
j_call: TRBJ1-1; v_call: TRBV6-5; cdr3_aa: CASTGGGDTEAFF
j_call: TRBJ1-1; v_call: TRBV7-8; cdr3_aa: CASSWDRYTEAFF
j_call: TRBJ1-2; v_call: TRBV5-4; cdr3_aa: CASSQGRAEFYGYTF
j_call: TRBJ2-7; v_call: TRBV5-6; cdr3_aa: CASSSGTGLDEQYF
j_call: TRBJ2-3; v_call: TRBV2; cdr3_aa: CASRDPGAGKADTQYF
j_call: TRBJ1-4; v_call: TRBV14; cdr3_aa: CASSQGGAGNEKLFF
j_call: TRBJ2-1; v_call: TRBV15; cdr3_aa: CASGGMGLADPYNEQFF
j_call: TRBJ1-1; v_call: TRBV25-1; cdr3_aa: CASSINEKGTEAFF
j_call: TRBJ1-2; v_call: TRBV2; cdr3_aa: CASIGASGSGYTF
j_call: TRBJ2-2; v_call: TRBV11-2; cdr3_aa: CASSPGAGARTGELFF
j_call: TRBJ2-7; v_call: TRBV28; cdr3_aa: CASTRGDSYEQYF
j_call: TRBJ1-1; v_call: TRBV6-5; cdr3_aa: CASRLGALNTEAFF
j_call: TRBJ1-2; v_call: TRBV5-4; cdr3_aa: CASRLYGVRGYGYTF
j_call: TRBJ1-2; v_call: TRBV6-5; cdr3_aa: CASSYSGDGGDSGYTF
j_call: TRBJ2-7; v_call: TRBV27; cdr3_aa: CASSLSLGSEQYF
j_call: TRBJ1-1; v_call: TRBV5-1; cdr3_aa: CASSLSFVGNTEAFF
j_call: TRBJ2-3; v_call: TRBV6-6; cdr3_aa: CASSPGGTDTQYF